This T cell receptor (beta chain) was observed in a study of blood T cell repertoires in COVID-19. Overall study context: Samples of COVID-19 (acute and convalescent) were obtained from the United States, Italy and Spain. Sample material is recorded as cDNA or gDNA derived from T cells, B-cell-depleted T cells, or PBMCs.

Per the authors' pipeline: For nucleated cells, counts were estimated from reference gene primer amplification. TCRdb's table, derived via immunoSEQ multiplex PCR, lists solely in-frame clones and lacks some. The V and J calls and clone size are taken from that table; D and trimming were inferred from the DNA. The table lists roughly 270,000 clones, almost 85% of them singletons. Germline-derived CDR1 and CDR2 are LGHDT and YNNKEL (reference sequence). The CDR3 is 12 amino acids. V lost 6 bases to trimming and J lost 6 bases; unmatched junction nucleotides: 0. This TCR was sampled from a man between 50 and 59 years old with active or convalescent COVID-19. The V and J genes are TRBV3-1 (or the pseudogene TRBV3-2) and TRBJ2-7; 12 nucleotides match TRBD2. Sequenced input: peripheral blood. The CDR3 protein is CASRLAGGEQYF. The CDR3 DNA sequence: TGTGCCAGCAGACTAGCGGGAGGCGAGCAGTACTTC.